This T cell receptor beta chain is drawn from a study of T cell responses to AZD1222 COVID-19 vaccine. Across the whole study: The study pooled second doses at about 4 or about 12 weeks.

V trimming: 3 bases; J trimming: 5 bases; junction bases outside the gene matches: 1. Looked up from germline, CDR1 is SGHVS and CDR2 is FQNEAQ. The CDR3 sequence is 14 residues long. Profiled with immunoSEQ multiplex PCR; TCRdb holds only in-frame clones, not every one. The table has about 100,000 clones, around nine tenths seen once. The receptor was derived from an adult in good health. The sample consisted of peripheral blood, taken on day 0 of AZD1222 vaccination. This chain uses TRBV7-8 with TRBJ2-1, with 10 bases identical to TRBD2. DNA of the CDR3: TGTGCCAGCAGCTTTAGCGGGGGGCACAATGAGCAGTTCTTC. Residues: CASSFSGGHNEQFF.